Included here is one TCR beta chain sequence, with context. The entry originates in a study of T cell changes during pregnancy in multiple sclerosis. CDR3 size: 16 residues. The V end was cut by 1 base, the J end by 0 bases, with 7 bases between. Germline assignment: CDR1 MDHEN and CDR2 SYDVKM. The data were produced by immunoSEQ multiplex PCR, yet TCRdb's version contains in-frame clones alone and is incomplete. The sample carries tens of thousands of clones, about 92% recorded once. The source material was peripheral blood, sampled in the third trimester of pregnancy. The TCR originated in a female donor in good health, enrolled as a control in a pregnancy study. The rearrangement links TRBV28 to TRBJ1-6; D is undetermined. CDR3 bases: TGTGCCAGCAGTTTATCGGGGAGCTCCTATAATTCACCCCTCCACTTT. The encoded protein is CASSLSGSSYNSPLHF.